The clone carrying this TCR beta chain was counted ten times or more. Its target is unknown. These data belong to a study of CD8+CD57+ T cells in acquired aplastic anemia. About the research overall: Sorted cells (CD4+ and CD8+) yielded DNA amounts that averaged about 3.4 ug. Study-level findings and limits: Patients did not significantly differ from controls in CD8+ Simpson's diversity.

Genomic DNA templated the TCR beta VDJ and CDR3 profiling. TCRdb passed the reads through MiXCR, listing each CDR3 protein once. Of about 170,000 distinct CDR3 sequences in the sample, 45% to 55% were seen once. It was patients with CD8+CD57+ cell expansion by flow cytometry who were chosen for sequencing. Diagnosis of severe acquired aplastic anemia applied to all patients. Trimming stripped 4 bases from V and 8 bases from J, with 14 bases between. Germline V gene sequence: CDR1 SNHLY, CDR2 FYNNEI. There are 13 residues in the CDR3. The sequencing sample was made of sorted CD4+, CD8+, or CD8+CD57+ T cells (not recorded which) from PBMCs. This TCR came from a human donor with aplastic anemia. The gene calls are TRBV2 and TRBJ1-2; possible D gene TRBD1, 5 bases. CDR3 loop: CASSGERGVGYTF. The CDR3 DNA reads TGTGCCAGCAGTGGGGAGAGGGGTGTAGGCTACACCTTC.